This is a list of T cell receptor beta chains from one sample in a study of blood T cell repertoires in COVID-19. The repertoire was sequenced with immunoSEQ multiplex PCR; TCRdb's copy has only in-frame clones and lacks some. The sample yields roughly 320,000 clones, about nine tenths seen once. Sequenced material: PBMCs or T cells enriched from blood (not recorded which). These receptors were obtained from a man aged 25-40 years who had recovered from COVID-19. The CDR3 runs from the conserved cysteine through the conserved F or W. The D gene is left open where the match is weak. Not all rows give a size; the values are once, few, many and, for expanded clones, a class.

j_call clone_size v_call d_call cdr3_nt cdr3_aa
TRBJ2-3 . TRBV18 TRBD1 TGTGCCAGCTCACCCCCTCGTGGGACAGGCCCCACAGATACGCAGTATTTT CASSPPRGTGPTDTQYF
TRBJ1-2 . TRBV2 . TGTGCCAGCAGTGAAGCGAATAACCCCACGGGGAAGGGCTACACCTTC CASSEANNPTGKGYTF
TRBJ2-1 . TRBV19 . TGTGCCAGTAGTATACGACTTTACAATGAGCAGTTCTTC CASSIRLYNEQFF
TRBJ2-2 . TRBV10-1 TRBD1 TGCGCCAGCAGTGTAGACAGGGCTCGCGGGGAGCTGTTTTTT CASSVDRARGELFF
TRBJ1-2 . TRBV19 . TGTGCCAGTAGTATAGATCTTAGTGGCTACACCTTC CASSIDLSGYTF
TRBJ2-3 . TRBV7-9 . TGTGCCAGCAGCTTAGACAGTCGCACAGATACGCAGTATTTT CASSLDSRTDTQYF
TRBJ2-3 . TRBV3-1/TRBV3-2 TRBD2 TGTGCCAGCAGCCGGCATTGGGGCGGGGGGAGGACAGATACGCAGTATTTT CASSRHWGGGRTDTQYF
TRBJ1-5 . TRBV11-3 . TGTGCCAGCAGCGGACTAGATGGGGCGGTCCAGCATTTT CASSGLDGAVQHF
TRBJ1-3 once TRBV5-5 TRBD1 TGTGCCAGCAGTCGACCGGGACAGGGGCGAGCTGGAAACACCATATATTTT CASSRPGQGRAGNTIYF
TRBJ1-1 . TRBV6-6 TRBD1 TGTGCCAGCAGTCAAGACAGGGGGAACACTGAAGCTTTCTTT CASSQDRGNTEAFF
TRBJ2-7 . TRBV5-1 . TGCGCCAGCAGCTTGGAACCCGACAGATCCTACGAGCAGTACTTC CASSLEPDRSYEQYF
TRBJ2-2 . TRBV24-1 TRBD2 TGTGCCACCAGTGGCCTTATGGGGACGGGAGGGAACACCGGGGAGCTGTTTTTT CATSGLMGTGGNTGELFF
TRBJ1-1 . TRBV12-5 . TGTGCTAGTGGGAGTGGAGGGGTGAACACTGAAGCTTTCTTT CASGSGGVNTEAFF
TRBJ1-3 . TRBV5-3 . TGTGCCAGAAGCGCTACCCCGGGACTGAGCTCTGGAAACACCATATATTTT CARSATPGLSSGNTIYF
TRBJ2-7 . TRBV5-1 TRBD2 TGCGCCAGCAGCTTGGAAGGACTAGGAGCGTACGAGCAGTACTTC CASSLEGLGAYEQYF
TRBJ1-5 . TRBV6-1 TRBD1 TGTGCCAGCAGTAAAGCAGGGGGCGGCAATCAGCCCCAGCATTTT CASSKAGGGNQPQHF
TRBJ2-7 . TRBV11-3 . TGTGCCAGCAGCTACGACAGCCTTCACGAGCAGTACTTC CASSYDSLHEQYF
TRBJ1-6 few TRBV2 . TGTGCCAGCAGTGCTTACAGAGATAATTCACCCCTCCACTTT CASSAYRDNSPLHF
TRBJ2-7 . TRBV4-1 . TGCGCCAGCAGCCAAGAACCCCAACTCGCCTACGAGCAGTACTTC CASSQEPQLAYEQYF
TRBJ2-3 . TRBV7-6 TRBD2 TGTGCCAGCAGCGTATCCGGGACTAGAAGCACAGATACGCAGTATTTT CASSVSGTRSTDTQYF
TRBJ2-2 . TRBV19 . TGTGCCAGTAGTACAAGGGGGAGTACCGGGGAGCTGTTTTTT CASSTRGSTGELFF
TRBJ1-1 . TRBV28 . TGTGCCAGCAGACAAGGGGGGGGTCAACCTGAAGCTTTCTTT CASRQGGGQPEAFF
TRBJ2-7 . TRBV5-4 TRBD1 TGTGCCAGCAGCTTGAAAGGACAGGACGATCGCGAGCAGTACTTC CASSLKGQDDREQYF
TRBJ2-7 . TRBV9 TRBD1 TGTGCCAGCAGCGTAGGGGCCCATCCGGGACAGGGGTACGAGCAGTACTTC CASSVGAHPGQGYEQYF
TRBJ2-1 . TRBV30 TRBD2 TGTGCCTGGGAAAGCGGGAGGTCGGATGAGCAGTTCTTC CAWESGRSDEQFF
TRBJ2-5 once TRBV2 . TGTGCCAGCAAAACGGCAGGAGAGACCCAGTACTTC CASKTAGETQYF
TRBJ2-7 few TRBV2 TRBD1 TGTGCCAGCAGTGTCGGACAGGTAAAGACCTACGAGCAGTACTTC CASSVGQVKTYEQYF
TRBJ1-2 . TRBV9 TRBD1 TGTGCCAGCAGCGAAGGACAGGACAACTATGGCTACACCTTC CASSEGQDNYGYTF
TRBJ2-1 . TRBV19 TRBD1 TGTGCCAGTAGTCAACCGGGACAGGGTTTGAATGAGCAGTTCTTC CASSQPGQGLNEQFF
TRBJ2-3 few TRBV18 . TGTGCCAGCTCACTCAGTTCCCCCCCCACAGATACGCAGTATTTT CASSLSSPPTDTQYF
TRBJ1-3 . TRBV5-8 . TGTGCCAGCAGCTTGGCGGGACACTCTGGAAACACCATATATTTT CASSLAGHSGNTIYF
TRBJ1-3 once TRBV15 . TGTGCCATTTCCAGCTCTGGAAACACCATATATTTT CAISSSGNTIYF
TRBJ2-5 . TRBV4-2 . TGTGCCAGCAGCCAAGTAGACAGGGAGGTGGAGACCCAGTACTTC CASSQVDREVETQYF
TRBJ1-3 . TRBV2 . TGTGCCAGCACCCCGGCGTCAGGGTCAGGAAACACCATATATTTT CASTPASGSGNTIYF
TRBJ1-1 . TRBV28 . TGTGCCAGCAGGGGGCCTGTGATGAACACTGAAGCTTTCTTT CASRGPVMNTEAFF
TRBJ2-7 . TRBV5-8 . TGTGCCAGCACCCCTACAGGGATAGCCTACGAGCAGTACTTC CASTPTGIAYEQYF
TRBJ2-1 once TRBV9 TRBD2 TGTGCCAGCAGCGTAGGGACTAGATACAATGAGCAGTTCTTC CASSVGTRYNEQFF
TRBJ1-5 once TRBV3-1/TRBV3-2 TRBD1 TGTGCCAGCAGCCAAGGAGGACAGGCCTATAGCAATCAGCCCCAGCATTTT CASSQGGQAYSNQPQHF
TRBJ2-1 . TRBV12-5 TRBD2 TGTGCTAGTGGTTTGGGAACCGGGACTAGCGACAATGAGCAGTTCTTC CASGLGTGTSDNEQFF
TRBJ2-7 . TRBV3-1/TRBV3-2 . TGTGCCAGCAGGGAAAATCTAGCGTCTTACGAGCAGTACTTC CASRENLASYEQYF
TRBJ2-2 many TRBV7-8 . TGTGCCAGCAGCTTTAGAGTCGGGGAGCTGTTTTTT CASSFRVGELFF
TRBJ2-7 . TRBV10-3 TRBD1 TGTGCCATCAGTGCCAATACAGGGGACGAGCAGTACTTC CAISANTGDEQYF
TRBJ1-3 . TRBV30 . TGTGCCTGGAGGCGGCTGACGGGACACATATATTTT CAWRRLTGHIYF
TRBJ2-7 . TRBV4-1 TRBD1 TGCGCCAGCAGCCAAGGTAGGACAGGGCCCTACGAGCAGTACTTC CASSQGRTGPYEQYF
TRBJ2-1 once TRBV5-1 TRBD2 TGCGCCAGCAGCTTGCCCATGACTAGCGGGGGTGACAATGAGCAGTTCTTC CASSLPMTSGGDNEQFF
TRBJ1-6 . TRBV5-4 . TGTGCCAGCAGCTTAAAACAATCACCCCTCCACTTT CASSLKQSPLHF
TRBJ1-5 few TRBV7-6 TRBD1 TGTGCCAGCAGCGTAACAGGGGGCCTCAATCAGCCCCAGCATTTT CASSVTGGLNQPQHF
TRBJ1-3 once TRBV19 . TGTGCCAGTAGTCCTCTGAGCTCTGGAAACACCATATATTTT CASSPLSSGNTIYF
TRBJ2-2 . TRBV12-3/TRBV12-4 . TGTGCCGTCGACTCGAACACCGGGGAGCTGTTTTTT CAVDSNTGELFF
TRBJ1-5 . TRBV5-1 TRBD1 TGCGCCAGCAGCACGACAGGGGGCAGCAATCAGCCCCAGCATTTT CASSTTGGSNQPQHF
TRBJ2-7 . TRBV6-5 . TGTGCCAGCAGCTTTGCCAGTATCTACGAGCAGTACTTC CASSFASIYEQYF
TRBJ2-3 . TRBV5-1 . TGCGCCAGCAGCTTCAATCCAGATACGCAGTATTTT CASSFNPDTQYF
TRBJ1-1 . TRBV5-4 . TGTGCCAGCAGCTTATACGGAGCGAACACTGAAGCTTTCTTT CASSLYGANTEAFF
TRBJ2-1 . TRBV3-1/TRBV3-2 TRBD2 TGTGCCAGCAGCCATTCCGGGACTAGCGGGGGGACGTCCTACAATGAGCAGTTCTTC CASSHSGTSGGTSYNEQFF
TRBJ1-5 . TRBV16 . TGTGCCAGCAGCCAATCAGGGGTCAATCAGCCCCAGCATTTT CASSQSGVNQPQHF
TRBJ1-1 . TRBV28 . TGTGCCAGCAAGTTCTCGGGGGGGCGGAGAACTGAAGCTTTCTTT CASKFSGGRRTEAFF
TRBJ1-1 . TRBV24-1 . TGTGCCACCAGTCTCTCGGGTCTTACTGAAGCTTTCTTT CATSLSGLTEAFF
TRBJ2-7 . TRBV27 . TGTGCCAGCAGGGGAGGGGGGAACCCCTACGAGCAGTACTTC CASRGGGNPYEQYF
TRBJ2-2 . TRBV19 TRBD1 TGTGCCAGTATCCCAGACAGGGCCGGGGAGCTGTTTTTT CASIPDRAGELFF